This TCR beta chain comes out of a study of blood T cells in healthy people across ages. At the level of the study: Using template switching, researchers captured about one barcoded beta molecule for each two T cells. Study-wide findings and caveats: Per million T cells, TCR beta diversity dropped about linearly as age rose. Observed TCR beta diversity showed a strong correlation with the percentage of naive T cells as measured by flow cytometry.

It was with a sample-barcoded 5' primer and a J-beta primer mix that a second PCR of about 7 to 12 cycles was run. TCRdb re-called the 5' RACE reads with MiXCR, one entry per CDR3 protein. The sample has some 1 million distinct CDR3 sequences; 45% are singletons. CDR3 length: 15 amino acids. Trimming cost V 5 bases and J 3 bases; bases outside gene matches: 9. Germline CDR1 and CDR2: MNHNY and SVGAGI (reference sequence). To note about this clonotype: Its antigen is not known.

The sequence came from a woman aged 60-75 years in good health. This chain uses TRBV6-6 with TRBJ2-7, with 8 bases identical to TRBD2. The sequenced material came from blood. The CDR3 region is CASSPFGGALYEQYF. The CDR3 DNA reads as TGTGCCAGCAGTCCATTCGGGGGGGCCCTCTACGAGCAGTACTTC.